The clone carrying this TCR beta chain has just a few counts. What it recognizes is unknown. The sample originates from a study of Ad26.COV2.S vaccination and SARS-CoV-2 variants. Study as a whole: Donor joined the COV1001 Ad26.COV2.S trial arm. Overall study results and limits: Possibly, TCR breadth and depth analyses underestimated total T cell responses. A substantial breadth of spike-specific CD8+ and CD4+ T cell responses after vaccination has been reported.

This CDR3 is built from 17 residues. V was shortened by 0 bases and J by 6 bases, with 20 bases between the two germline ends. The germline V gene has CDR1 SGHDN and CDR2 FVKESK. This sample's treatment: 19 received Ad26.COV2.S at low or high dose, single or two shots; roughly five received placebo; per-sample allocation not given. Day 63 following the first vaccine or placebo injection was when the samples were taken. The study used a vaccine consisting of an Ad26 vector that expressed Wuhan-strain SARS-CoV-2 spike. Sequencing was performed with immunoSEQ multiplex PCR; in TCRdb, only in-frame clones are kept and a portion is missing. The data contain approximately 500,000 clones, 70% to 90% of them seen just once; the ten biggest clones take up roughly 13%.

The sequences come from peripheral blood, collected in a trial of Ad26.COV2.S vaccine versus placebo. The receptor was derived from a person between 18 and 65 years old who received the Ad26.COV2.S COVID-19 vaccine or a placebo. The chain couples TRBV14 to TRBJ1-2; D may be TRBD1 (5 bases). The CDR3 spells CASSQDRWGLGRNGYTF. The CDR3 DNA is TGTGCCAGCAGCCAAGATCGTTGGGGACTGGGGAGGAATGGCTACACCTTC.